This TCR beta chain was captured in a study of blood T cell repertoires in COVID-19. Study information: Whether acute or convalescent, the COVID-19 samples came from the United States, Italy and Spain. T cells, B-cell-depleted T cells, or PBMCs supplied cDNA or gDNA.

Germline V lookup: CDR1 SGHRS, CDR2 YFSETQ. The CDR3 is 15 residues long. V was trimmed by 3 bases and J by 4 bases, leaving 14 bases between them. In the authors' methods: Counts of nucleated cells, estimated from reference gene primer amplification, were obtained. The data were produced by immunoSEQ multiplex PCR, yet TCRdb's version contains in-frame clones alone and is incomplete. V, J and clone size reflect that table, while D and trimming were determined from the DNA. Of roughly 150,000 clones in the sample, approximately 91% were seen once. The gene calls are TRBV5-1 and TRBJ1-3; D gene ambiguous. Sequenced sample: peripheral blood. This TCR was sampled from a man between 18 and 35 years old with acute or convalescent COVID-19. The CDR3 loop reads CASSSSGSSGNTIYF. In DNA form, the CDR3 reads TGCGCCAGCAGCTCCTCTGGGAGCTCCGGAAACACCATATATTTT. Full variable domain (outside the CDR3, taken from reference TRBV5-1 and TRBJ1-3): KAGVTQTPRYLIKTRGQQVTLSCSPISGHRSVSWYQQTPGQGLQFLFEYFSETQRNKGNFPGRFSGRQFSNSRSEMNVSTLELGDSALYLCASSSSGSSGNTIYFGEGSWLTVV.